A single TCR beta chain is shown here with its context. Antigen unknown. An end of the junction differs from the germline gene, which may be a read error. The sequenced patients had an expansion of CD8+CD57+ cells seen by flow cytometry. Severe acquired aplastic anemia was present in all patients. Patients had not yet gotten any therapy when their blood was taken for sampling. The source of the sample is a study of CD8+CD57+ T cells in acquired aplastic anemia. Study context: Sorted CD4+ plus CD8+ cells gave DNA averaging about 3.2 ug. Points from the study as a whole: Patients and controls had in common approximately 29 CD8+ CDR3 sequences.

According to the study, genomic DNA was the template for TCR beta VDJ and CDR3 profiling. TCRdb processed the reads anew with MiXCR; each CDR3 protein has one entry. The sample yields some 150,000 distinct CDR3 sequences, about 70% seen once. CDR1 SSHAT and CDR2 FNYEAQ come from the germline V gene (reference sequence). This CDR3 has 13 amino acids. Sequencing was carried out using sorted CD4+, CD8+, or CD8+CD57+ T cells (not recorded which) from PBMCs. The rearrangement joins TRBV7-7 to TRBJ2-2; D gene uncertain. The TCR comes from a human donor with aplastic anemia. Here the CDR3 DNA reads TGTGCTAGCAGCTTAAACAGCGCGGAGGAGCTGTTTTTT. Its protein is CASSLNSAEELFF.